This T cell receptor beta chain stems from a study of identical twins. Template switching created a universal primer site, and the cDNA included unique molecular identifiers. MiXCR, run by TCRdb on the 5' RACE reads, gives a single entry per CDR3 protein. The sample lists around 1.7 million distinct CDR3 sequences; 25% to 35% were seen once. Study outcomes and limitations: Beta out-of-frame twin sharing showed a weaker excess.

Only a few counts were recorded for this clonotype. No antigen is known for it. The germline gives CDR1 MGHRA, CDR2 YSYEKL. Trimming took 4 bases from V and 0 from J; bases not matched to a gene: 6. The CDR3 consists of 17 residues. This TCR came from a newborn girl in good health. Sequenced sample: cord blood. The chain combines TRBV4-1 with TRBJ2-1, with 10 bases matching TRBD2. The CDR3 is CASSPPLAGGSYNEQFF. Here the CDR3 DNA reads TGCGCCAGCAGCCCCCCATTAGCGGGGGGCTCCTACAATGAGCAGTTCTTC.